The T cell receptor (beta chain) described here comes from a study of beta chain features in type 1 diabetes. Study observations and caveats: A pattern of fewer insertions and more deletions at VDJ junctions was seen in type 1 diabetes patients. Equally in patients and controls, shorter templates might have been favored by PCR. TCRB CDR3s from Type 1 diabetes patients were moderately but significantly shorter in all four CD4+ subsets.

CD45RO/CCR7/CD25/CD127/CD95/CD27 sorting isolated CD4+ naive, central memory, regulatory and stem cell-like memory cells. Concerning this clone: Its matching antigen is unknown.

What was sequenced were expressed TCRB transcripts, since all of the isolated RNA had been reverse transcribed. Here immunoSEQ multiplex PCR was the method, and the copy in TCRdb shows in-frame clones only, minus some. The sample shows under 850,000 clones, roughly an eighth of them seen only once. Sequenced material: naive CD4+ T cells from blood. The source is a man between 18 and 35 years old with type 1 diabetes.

The CDR3 DNA is TGTGCCAGCAGCGTAGGAGTACCTCGGACCTACTACGAGCAGTACTTC. Translated, it gives CASSVGVPRTYYEQYF. The gene calls are TRBV9 and TRBJ2-7; D gene unclear. Trimming shortened V by 0 bases and J by 3 bases, and 16 bases separated the two germline ends. The CDR3 covers 16 residues. Per the germline V gene, CDR1 is SGDLS and CDR2 is YYNGEE.